This TCR beta chain was sequenced for a study of T cells in Graves' hyperthyroidism and ophthalmopathy. Amplification of TCR beta CDR3 regions was performed using RNA transcripts as template. HTBI primers were employed in a first-round RT-PCR of the TCR CDR3. Each CDR3 protein is one row after TCRdb ran MiXCR on the multiplex PCR reads. The sample lists more than 150,000 distinct CDR3 sequences; about 17% were seen once. CDR1 is MNHEY, CDR2 SVGAGI, per germline. V lost 2 bases to trimming and J lost 3 bases; unmatched junction nucleotides: 6. The CDR3 spans 17 residues. V gene TRBV6-5 combines with J gene TRBJ1-5; 11 positions match TRBD1. The TCR comes from a woman aged 50 to 65 with Graves' hyperthyroidism. Sequencing was done on a sample of blood. The DNA of the CDR3 is TGTGCCAGCAGTTACGGAGCGGGACAGGGGGTCAATCAGCCCCAGCATTTT. Its translation is CASSYGAGQGVNQPQHF.